This TCR beta chain was identified in a study of OX40 agonist ivuxolimab in advanced cancers. Study-wide background: Given to patients was ivuxolimab, an agonistic anti-OX40 (CD134) antibody. Study-wide findings and caveats: In CD8+ T cells, expanded clones were on average more numerous than in CD4+. Patients who responded partially at 0.1-3.0 mg/kg showed clonal expansion ranking among the lowest.

Enrollment shut out patients with autoimmune disease history or systemic immunosuppression. This clone was seen only a few times. Its matching antigen is unknown. Germline loops: CDR1 WSHSY, CDR2 SAAADI. V lost 10 bases and J 3 bases, leaving 21 bases between the germline ends. This CDR3 is 15 amino acids long. Clones were sequenced by immunoSEQ multiplex PCR, and TCRdb holds only the in-frame ones, with some missing. The sample holds under 75,000 clones, 80% to 90% seen once. The source is an adult with an advanced solid tumor such as melanoma, head and neck, liver or kidney cancer. V is TRBV10-2 and J is TRBJ1-2, with D unclear. The source was CD4+ or CD8+ T cells sorted from blood, collected in a trial of the OX40 agonist ivuxolimab. CDR3 in amino acids: CATMSQFSTDYGYTF. The CDR3 DNA reads TGCGCCACCATGAGTCAATTTAGTACAGACTATGGCTACACCTTC.